A single sample is the source of the 22 T cell receptor beta chains below, sequenced in a study of read filtering for tumor transcriptome and immune sequencing. This library used around 400 ng RNA and molecular barcoded adaptors spanning alpha/delta and beta/gamma chains. Using its own MiXCR run on the reads, TCRdb lists one record per CDR3 protein. The top ten hold roughly a third of the sample, which has around 40,000 distinct CDR3 sequences, about an eighth seen once. The sample comprised a population of CD138-negative cells sorted from bone marrow. The receptors were sampled from a donor at least 40 years old with multiple myeloma.

In its sample, this clonotype was seen many times. V is TRBV30 and J is TRBJ2-1, with D perhaps assigned TRBD1 or TRBD2 (5 bases each). CDR3 length: 15 amino acids. V was cut by 0 bases and J by 7 bases, with 16 bases left in between. Germline CDR1 GTSNPN, CDR2 SVGIG (reference sequence). In DNA form, the CDR3 reads TGTGCCTGGAGTGTACCAGGGAGTTTGGTGAATGAGCAGTTCTTC. It translates to CAWSVPGSLVNEQFF.

This clonotype showed up many times. V is TRBV11-2 and J is TRBJ2-2; D may be TRBD1 or TRBD2 (5 bases each). V lost 8 bases and J lost 6, with 16 bases in between. Germline V CDR1 and CDR2: SGHAT, FQNNGV. This CDR3 has 14 amino acids. The CDR3 region has the DNA TGTGCCAGCGCTTACACGAGAGGGGCCGGGGAGCTGTTTTTT. It specifies CASAYTRGAGELFF.

V gene TRBV29-1 combines with J gene TRBJ2-2, with TRBD2 matching over 8 bases. The CDR3 extends over 14 amino acids. Germline CDR1 reads SQVTM; CDR2 reads ANQGSEA. V dropped 5 bases and J dropped 2; count of bases not matched to a gene: 4. The DNA of the CDR3 is TGCAGCGTTCCGAGCGGGGGAAACACCGGGGAGCTGTTTTTT. It codes for CSVPSGGNTGELFF.

This clonotype was seen a few times. This chain links TRBV12-3 or TRBV12-4 with TRBJ1-1; weak D call: TRBD1 (5 bases). The V end was cut by 1 base, the J end by 5 bases, with 11 bases between. The CDR3 runs 14 residues. The CDR3 loop reads CASSLGGIWTEAFF. Here the CDR3 DNA reads TGTGCCAGCAGTTTAGGGGGGATCTGGACTGAAGCTTTCTTT.

In the case of this clonotype: It may be a read error: a sequence one base away is much more abundant. No conserved phenylalanine or tryptophan ends this CDR3, so it is likely a read error. The J gene is TRBJ1-1, the V gene TRBV7-2; D not resolved. The CDR3 contains 13 residues. Trimming left V 7 bases short and J 0 bases short, with 9 bases between. CDR1 is SGHTA and CDR2 is FQGNSA in the germline V gene. The CDR3 nucleotides read TGTGCCAGCACCAGATCCCTGAACACTGAAGCTTTCTGT. This codes for CASTRSLNTEAFC.

Turning to this clonotype: Compared with germline, one end of the junction differs, possibly owing to a read error. The chain combines TRBV7-2 with TRBJ2-5; either TRBD1 or TRBD2 may supply D (5 bases each). Germline lookup yields CDR1 SGHTA and CDR2 FQGNSA. This CDR3 spans 13 amino acids. In DNA, the CDR3 is TGTGCCAGCAGCCCTATAAGGGCAGGGACCCTGTACTTC. Protein: CASSPIRAGTLYF.

The chain recombines TRBV5-1 with TRBJ2-5; a weak D match, TRBD1 (6 bases). Germline assignment: CDR1 SGHRS and CDR2 YFSETQ. V lost 1 base and J lost 6, with 16 bases in between. The CDR3 spans 15 residues. This chain's CDR3 is CASSLLWGPGQTQYF. Here the CDR3 DNA reads TGCGCCAGCAGCTTGCTGTGGGGGCCGGGCCAGACCCAGTACTTC.

This clonotype was counted only a few times. A much larger clone lies a single base off, so this may be a read error. The V and J genes are TRBV20-1 and TRBJ1-2, with D hard to call. Trimming stripped 5 bases from V and 13 bases from J, with 14 bases between. This CDR3 contains 10 residues. From germline, CDR1 is DFQATT and CDR2 SNEGSKA (reference sequence). The CDR3 loop is CSAGGPPFTF. The CDR3 nucleotides are TGCAGTGCTGGAGGGCCACCCTTCACCTTC.

CDR3 sequence: CASSQAFNEQFF. CDR3 DNA: TGTGCCAGCAGCCAAGCCTTCAATGAGCAGTTCTTC. The J gene is TRBJ2-1, the V gene TRBV14, with D unclear. There are 12 residues in the CDR3. Germline CDR1 reads SGHDN; CDR2 reads FVKESK. V lost 1 base to trimming and J lost 6 bases, with 4 bases between them.

This clonotype was counted only a few times. A clone one base away is much larger, so this may be a read error. The chain uses TRBV29-1 and TRBJ2-2, with a weak D call TRBD2 (5 bases). Trimming stripped 7 bases from V and 2 bases from J, with 11 bases between. Per germline, CDR1 SQVTM and CDR2 ANQGSEA. This CDR3 is built from 13 residues. CDR3 amino acids: CSGRRSNTGELFF. DNA for the CDR3: TGCAGCGGACGGAGGAGTAACACCGGGGAGCTGTTTTTT.

This clonotype was found a few times. It may be a read error: a sequence one base away is much more abundant. The chain links TRBV29-1 to TRBJ2-3; no clear D. This CDR3 region has 13 residues. Germline V CDR1 and CDR2: SQVTM, ANQGSEA. The germline V and J ends were trimmed by 2 bases and 6 bases, with 12 bases remaining between them. The CDR3 here is CSVEPTVMDTQYF. The CDR3 DNA reads as TGCAGCGTTGAACCCACGGTAATGGATACGCAGTATTTT.

In its sample, this clonotype was seen many times. The chain links TRBV3-1 to TRBJ2-7; no firm D call. This CDR3 contains 11 residues. Germline V gene lookup returns CDR1 LGHDT and CDR2 YNNKEL (reference sequence). With 2 bases removed from V and 9 bases from J, the gap between germline ends came to 8 bases. CDR3 sequence: CASSQRTLQYF. CDR3 nucleotide sequence: TGTGCCAGCAGCCAACGTACTCTGCAGTACTTC.

This clonotype was found many times. V gene TRBV5-1 combines with J gene TRBJ2-1; D not certain. There are 13 residues in the CDR3. V was pared by 1 base and J by 5 bases, with 7 bases between. CDR1 is SGHRS, CDR2 YFSETQ, per germline. The CDR3 loop reads CASSLFWNNEQFF. Here the CDR3 DNA reads TGCGCCAGCAGCTTGTTTTGGAACAATGAGCAGTTCTTC.

This clonotype showed up many times. This rearrangement joins TRBV2 to TRBJ2-2, with D perhaps TRBD2 (6 bases). The germline V gene encodes CDR1 SNHLY and CDR2 FYNNEI. This CDR3 has 16 residues. The ends were cut back, 3 bases at V and 3 bases at J, with 14 bases in the middle. The CDR3 here is CASSERDHIYTGELFF. The CDR3 region has the DNA TGTGCCAGCAGTGAGCGGGACCATATTTACACCGGGGAGCTGTTTTTT.

This clonotype has a count of ten or more. The gene calls are TRBV10-1 and TRBJ1-6; the D gene is possibly TRBD1 (6 bases). The ends were cut back, 3 bases at V and 7 bases at J, with 10 bases in the middle. The CDR3 extends over 14 amino acids. Germline V gene data show CDR1 as WNHNN and CDR2 as SYGVQD (reference sequence). CDR3 amino acids: CASSEWDTNSPLHF. The CDR3 bases are TGCGCCAGCAGTGAATGGGACACCAATTCACCCCTCCACTTT.

This clonotype was seen repeatedly, ten times or more. The genes are TRBV20-1 and TRBJ2-1; 10 nucleotides agree with TRBD1. The germline gives CDR1 DFQATT, CDR2 SNEGSKA (reference sequence). Losses at the gene ends were 0 bases for V and 7 bases for J; bases not matched to a gene: 3. The CDR3 consists of 14 residues. Here the CDR3 reads CSARDGTGANEQFF. CDR3 in DNA: TGCAGTGCTAGAGATGGGACAGGGGCAAATGAGCAGTTCTTC.

This clonotype was seen repeatedly, ten times or more. The chain is built from TRBV7-2 and TRBJ2-3; 9 bases agree with TRBD2. Germline CDR1 reads SGHTA; CDR2 reads FQGNSA. The CDR3 spans 16 residues. V dropped 1 base and J dropped 5; count of bases not matched to a gene: 7. For the CDR3, the DNA is TGTGCCAGCAGCTTAGGGACTAGCGCCCATGAAGATACGCAGTATTTT. Protein sequence: CASSLGTSAHEDTQYF. Drawing the rest from reference TRBV7-2 and TRBJ2-3, the complete variable domain is GAGVSQSPSNKVTEKGKDVELRCDPISGHTALYWYRQSLGQGLEFLIYFQGNSAPDKSGLPSDRFSAERTGGSVSTLTIQRTQQEDSAVYLCASSLGTSAHEDTQYFGPGTRLTVL.

V usage is TRBV19 and J usage is TRBJ2-7; a weak D match, TRBD1 (6 bases). The CDR3 has 14 amino acids. The V end lost 5 bases, the J end lost 4 bases, and 15 bases lay between the germline ends. Looked up from germline, CDR1 is LNHDA and CDR2 is SQIVND (reference sequence). Here the CDR3 DNA reads TGTGCCAGTAGTCCCCGGGACATAGGATACGAGCAGTACTTC. As protein: CASSPRDIGYEQYF.

This clonotype was detected ten times or more. The genes are TRBV5-1 and TRBJ1-5, with D possibly being TRBD1 (5 bases). V was clipped by 0 bases and J by 7 bases, with 11 bases between them. Germline assignment: CDR1 SGHRS and CDR2 YFSETQ. The CDR3 consists of 14 residues. The CDR3 bases are TGCGCCAGCAGCTTGGAGGGGAGAGAGCAGCCCCAGCATTTT. Translation gives CASSLEGREQPQHF.

This clonotype occurred a few times. The conserved phenylalanine or tryptophan normally closing the CDR3 is absent here, so this likely arose from a read error. Because the CDR3's place on the DNA is in doubt, the DNA is left out and the CDR3 is given as listed by TCRdb. The chain carries TRBV30 and TRBJ2-1; TRBD1 was called by the table and not checked on the DNA. The CDR3 length is 12 residues, termini included. Germline CDR1 GTSNPN, CDR2 SVGIG (reference sequence). The CDR3 protein is CALRGAGNEQFS.

This clonotype was observed many times. J is TRBJ2-5 and V is TRBV6-2 or TRBV6-3; 12 positions agree with TRBD2. Trimming at V came to 4 bases and at J to 4 bases, leaving 4 bases not matched to a gene. This CDR3 contains 15 residues. Germline CDR1 is MNHEY and CDR2 is SVGEGT. The CDR3 DNA is TGTGCCAGCAGTTCCCGGACTAGCGGGGTAGAGACCCAGTACTTC. It codes for CASSSRTSGVETQYF.

This clonotype was seen repeatedly, ten times or more. The chain employs TRBV7-6 and TRBJ2-3; tentative D call: TRBD2 (5 bases). The CDR3 runs to 14 residues. Germline lookup yields CDR1 SGHVS and CDR2 FNYEAQ. Between the trimmed V and J ends, which lost 5 bases and 8 bases, there was a span of 17 bases. The CDR3 is CASSLLSQGGTQYF. The CDR3 DNA reads as TGTGCCAGCAGCCTCCTCTCCCAAGGAGGTACGCAGTATTTT.